The TCR beta chain described here comes from a study of cytomegalovirus exposure and HLA in healthy donors (dated by TCRdb to 2015 to 2018). Regarding the study in general: According to an earlier analysis of 550 to 750 of the donors, about 179 million T cells yielded some 120 million unique TCR beta sequences and 250 to 350 Gb of sequence data. Approximately 300 gigabases of sequencing data and around 80 million unique TCR sequences made up an early release that covered several hundred HLA-typed donors. Of the approximately 400 genotyped donors, about 80% fell in the genetic ancestry cluster associated with self-reported Caucasian donors. The study was designed to test whether signatures of past pathogen exposure could be identified by cataloging public T cell receptors. The T cell repertoires of 666 subjects were profiled by immunosequencing and related to cytomegalovirus serostatus. In addition to the first cohort of several hundred subjects, a separate validation cohort of around 110 different subjects was used. The study combined high-throughput TCR immunosequencing, statistical association of individual TCRs with disease status, and machine learning to predict cytomegalovirus infection status. A later analysis re-analyzed previously published TCR beta repertoires from about 600 donors and added high-resolution HLA genotyping to study TCR occurrence patterns. The later analysis used no new phenotypic data to find candidate immune exposures, relying instead on TCR beta sequences and their occurrence across donors. In an earlier analysis of a few hundred of the donors, high-throughput TCR beta sequencing was used to judge whether each TCR beta V gene segment behaved as functional or pseudogenic. Donor age, sex, ethnicity and CMV serostatus were compiled alongside the repertoire data. A later genetic analysis used genome-wide SNP genotypes for about 55% of the 666 donors, treating that subset as a discovery cohort. All discovery cohort repertoires had been generated using a single sequencing platform. HLA typing covered class I and class II loci at four-digit resolution. Typing coverage varied by locus: 629-630 donors for A, B, C, DRB1 and DQB1; roughly 560 for DQA1; about 570 for DPA1; around 450 for DPB1. A few DR-DQ haplotypes were treated as single units for association and clustering because of strong linkage in the cohort. Among around 400 genotyped donors of the cohort, an average of approximately 240,000 unique TCR beta nucleotide sequences were sequenced per donor, 15% to 20% of them non-productive. Points the paper makes about the study in general: Because the 87-base-pair reads could not distinguish some IMGT-functional V segments, including TRBV6-2 and TRBV6-3, those segments were excluded. The classifier was reported to diagnose cytomegalovirus status with high specificity and sensitivity in both the original and validation cohorts. CMV serostatus was the only immune exposure information available for the cohort. The earlier analysis of approximately 590 of the donors excluded over 15 rarely observed V segments, including chromosome 9 orphons, because counts were too low. A total of 150 to 200 TCR beta chains were listed by the study as associated with cytomegalovirus. When HLA alleles, especially DR and DQ, strongly co-occurred, attributing TCR associations to individual alleles was difficult. Correlated functional status among segregating V segments might be attributable to linkage disequilibrium, but an unknown experimental factor could not be ruled out. Broadly in line with IMGT annotations, most TCR beta V segments showed up in productive rearrangements about 87% or about 30% of the time in an earlier analysis of 450 to 600 of the donors. At a false discovery rate of 0.05, a later analysis linked 15,000 to 20,000 TCR beta sequences to specific HLA alleles. A group of highly shared sequence variants was considered likely to be a technical artifact of the sequencing pipeline. In a later analysis, most CMV-associated TCR beta chains were found to appear HLA-restricted, with HLA associations seemingly driven largely by CMV exposure. A later analysis reported that several top co-occurrence clusters appeared linked to parvovirus B19, influenza, CMV and Epstein-Barr virus. A later genetic analysis associated a missense DCLRE1C variant with V-gene and J-gene trimming of TCR beta chains, and an independent cohort replicated the association. In a later genetic analysis, fewer N-insertions in productive TCRs were reported among donors in an Asian-associated ancestry cluster than the approximately 670-donor mean. The cohort was sequenced for TCR beta chains only, and without alpha or paired-chain data the features that could be detected were limited. Sequencing depth was assumed to be roughly uniform across donors in the presence/absence analyses, though that assumption may not hold. Compared with equally common non-associated chains, HLA-associated TCR beta chains in a later analysis were more clonally expanded and had lower generation probabilities. HLA typing was unavailable for some donors at each locus, so association tests used only the typed subset. According to a later analysis, TCR association rates differed among HLA loci, with DRB1 alleles showing the most associated TCRs and HLA-C alleles showing the fewest. A further reported finding was that TCR beta sequences accurately predicted the HLA-A and HLA-B alleles for most subjects in the first cohort. It was suggested by the authors that the approach could potentially be generalized to other disease states and immunological phenotypes. Most TCR sequences were seen in very few donors, while some public TCRs were found in many individuals. In vitro tests confirmed that a few of the cytomegalovirus-associated TCR beta chains recognize cytomegalovirus antigens.

About this clone: What this receptor recognizes is not known. Qualities for individual bases were not recorded, and no much larger clone is one base off.

The cohort was made up of 650 to 700 healthy bone marrow donors. Cohort members were all nominally healthy when sampled, although unrecorded immune exposures were likely present. The donor tested CMV seropositive, placing the donor among the 290 or so seropositive members of the cohort. Each donor provided a peripheral blood sample, and peripheral blood mononuclear cells were used for TCR beta sequencing. Genomic DNA was extracted from the blood cell samples with the Qiagen DNeasy Blood Extraction Kit. From cysteine to phenylalanine, the CDR3 is 15 amino acids long. The read is trimmed to its CDR3 DNA, 45 bases read in frame from base 1. According to the germline V gene, CDR1 reads MGHDK and CDR2 reads SYGVNS. V gives up 7 bases and J gives up 7 bases, and the segment between their germline ends measures 22 bases. The receptor library was made with the immunoSEQ multiplex PCR assay. A mixture of 60 forward primers for TCR Vbeta segments and 13 reverse primers for TCR Jbeta segments was used in the multiplex PCR. The CDR3 region of rearranged TCR beta genes was amplified from genomic DNA with a multiplex PCR assay. Amplified TCR beta libraries were sequenced as 87-base-pair reads on the Illumina HiSeq System. As for how the authors treated the data: A later analysis counted approximately 76 million unique TCR beta chains across the approximately 700 repertoires, and approximately 11 million of these chains were shared by at least two donors. Raw reads were error-corrected and collapsed into unique sequences with a nearest-neighbor algorithm that merged closely related sequences to remove PCR and sequencing errors. V, D and J gene segments were assigned by aligning CDR3 sequences to IMGT reference sequences. Each retained sequence needed at least a six-nucleotide match to both a V gene segment and a J gene segment. Rearrangements were classified as productive when the CDR3 lacked stop codons and remained in frame with V and J, and all other rearrangements were classified as non-productive. CDR3 was defined by IMGT convention, running from the second conserved V-encoded cysteine to the conserved J-encoded phenylalanine. In an earlier analysis of just under 600 of the donors, sequences lacking an unambiguous match to a single V gene segment were excluded. In an earlier analysis of 587 of the donors, V segments were called functional above 56.7% productive rearrangements and were called segregating when the between-donor standard deviation exceeded 5%. A statistical classification framework was built for diagnosing cytomegalovirus status from the catalog of TCR beta chain sequences. In a later analysis, V and J genes were assigned by comparing TCR nucleotide sequences against IMGT/GENE-DB human TR gene sequences. In a later analysis, CDR3 sequences and most-parsimonious VDJ recombination scenarios were assigned using the TCRdist pipeline. A later analysis defined each TCR beta chain by its CDR3 amino acid sequence plus V-gene family, and excluded reads lacking a unique V-gene family. In a later analysis, 500 to 650 highly shared, low-generation-probability nucleotide sequences were removed to address suspected cross-contamination and a sequencing artifact. In a later analysis, a clonal expansion index was calculated for each public chain from normalized within-repertoire ranks of inferred template counts. In a later analysis, generation probabilities were computed with a VDJ recombination model fitted to out-of-frame rearrangements, and the resulting probabilities were checked against IGoR. In a later analysis, TCR-TCR, TCR-HLA and TCR-CMV co-occurrence was scored with hypergeometric tests, and a repertoire-size bias correction was applied to TCR pairs. A later analysis estimated false discovery rates by permuting HLA or CMV assignments 20 times. In a later analysis, co-occurring TCRs were grouped using DBSCAN, and TCRdist sequence similarity was added for clustering within HLA-allele-positive subsets. Repertoires with fewer than 30,000 or more than 120,000 public chains, plus five repertoires with anomalous nucleotide sharing, were excluded from co-occurrence clustering. TCRdb holds this immuneACCESS table with in-frame rearrangements only. Some clones are missing; in checked studies, unresolved V genes explain under half, and the rest has no known cause. That table supplies the V and J calls and clone size; D and trimming were determined from the DNA. This sample lists nearly 80,000 clones; around 79% were detected once. The ten largest clones capture around 22% of the sample.

The clonotype comes from a woman aged 40-49 years in good health and CMV-seropositive. The sample taken for sequencing was PBMCs. The V and J segments used are TRBV25-1 and TRBJ1-1; a tentative D call is TRBD1 (6 bases match). The DNA is as follows: TGTGCCAGCATGCCCCCACAGGGTGCATATAGTGAAGCTTTCTTT. Translated, it gives CASMPPQGAYSEAFF.